The 2 T cell receptor beta chains below were found in one sample sequenced in a study of blood T cell repertoires in COVID-19. Assay: immunoSEQ multiplex PCR; the TCRdb copy retains only in-frame clones and omits some. The data contain 45,000 to 55,000 clones, around four fifths of them singletons. The sequenced material came from peripheral blood. These receptors were collected from a man in his forties or fifties with acute or convalescent COVID-19.

The gene calls are TRBV12-5 and TRBJ1-5; no clear D. Germline V gene sequence: CDR1 LGHNT, CDR2 FRNRAP. The CDR3 consists of 18 residues. V lost 0 bases to trimming and J lost 0 bases, with 15 bases between them. DNA of the CDR3: TGTGCTAGTGGTTTGGTACTTTCGGGGTCAGATAGCAATCAGCCCCAGCATTTT. Translation: CASGLVLSGSDSNQPQHF.

The chain combines TRBV5-1 with TRBJ2-7; TRBD1 matches 8 bases. Germline CDR1 is SGHRS and CDR2 is YFSETQ. This CDR3 comprises 16 residues. V shed 4 bases, J shed 3 bases, and the junction held 12 bases outside the gene matches. Here the CDR3 DNA reads TGCGCCAGCAGCGCTGGACAGGGACGAAAATTCTACGAGCAGTACTTC. It encodes CASSAGQGRKFYEQYF.